This is a list of T cell receptor beta chains from one sample in a study of cytomegalovirus exposure and HLA in healthy donors. TCRdb keeps only in-frame clones here, not all; method: immunoSEQ multiplex PCR. The sample comprises over 85,000 clones, approximately 87% of which are singletons, and 2.5% to 3% rests with the top ten. Material: PBMCs. Every receptor here comes from a man aged 35 to 55 in good health and CMV-seronegative. The CDR3 runs from the conserved cysteine through the conserved F or W. D genes are given only for firm matches. Rows give clone size only sometimes, using once, few, many, or a class for an expanded clone.

size: NA
J: TRBJ1-1
D: TRBD1
V: TRBV6-4
CDR3: CASSDTGDTEAFF
DNA: TGTGCCAGCAGTGATACAGGGGACACTGAAGCTTTCTTT

size: NA
J: TRBJ2-1
D: TRBD2
V: TRBV10-3
CDR3: CAISEGLAGGYNEQFF
DNA: TGTGCCATCAGTGAGGGGCTAGCGGGGGGATACAATGAGCAGTTCTTC

size: NA
J: TRBJ1-1
D: NA
V: TRBV5-4
CDR3: CASSVTGMNTEAFF
DNA: TGTGCCAGCAGCGTGACGGGAATGAACACTGAAGCTTTCTTT

size: NA
J: TRBJ1-1
D: NA
V: TRBV11-2
CDR3: CASSADRTFTEAFF
DNA: TGTGCCAGCAGCGCCGACAGGACCTTCACTGAAGCTTTCTTT

size: once
J: TRBJ1-5
D: NA
V: TRBV5-8
CDR3: CASSLGTSLSNQPQHF
DNA: TGTGCCAGCAGCTTGGGAACATCCCTTAGCAATCAGCCCCAGCATTTT

size: NA
J: TRBJ2-7
D: TRBD1
V: TRBV19
CDR3: CASPRGTGVHEQYF
DNA: TGTGCCAGCCCGAGGGGGACAGGGGTACACGAGCAGTACTTC

size: few
J: TRBJ2-7
D: NA
V: TRBV10-3
CDR3: CAISGGAAGPYEQYF
DNA: TGTGCCATCAGTGGGGGCGCGGCAGGCCCCTACGAGCAGTACTTC

size: NA
J: TRBJ2-3
D: NA
V: TRBV5-4
CDR3: CASSLRGGTDTQYF
DNA: TGTGCCAGCAGCTTGAGAGGAGGCACAGATACGCAGTATTTT

size: NA
J: TRBJ2-3
D: TRBD2
V: TRBV18
CDR3: CASSPPRTSGGGTQYF
DNA: TGTGCCAGCTCACCACCGAGGACTAGCGGGGGAGGTACGCAGTATTTT

size: NA
J: TRBJ2-4
D: TRBD2
V: TRBV30
CDR3: CAWREYGARGRDIQYF
DNA: TGTGCCTGGAGGGAGTATGGGGCGCGGGGGAGGGACATTCAGTACTTC

size: NA
J: TRBJ1-2
D: TRBD1
V: TRBV5-8
CDR3: CASSRQGNGYTF
DNA: TGTGCCAGCAGCCGACAGGGTAACGGCTACACCTTC

size: once
J: TRBJ1-4
D: TRBD1
V: TRBV7-2
CDR3: CASRLDRAFATNEKLFF
DNA: TGTGCCAGCAGACTTGACAGGGCCTTTGCAACTAATGAAAAACTGTTTTTT

size: NA
J: TRBJ1-1
D: NA
V: TRBV15
CDR3: CATSRGGSGNTEAFF
DNA: TGTGCCACCAGCAGAGGCGGTTCTGGGAACACTGAAGCTTTCTTT

size: NA
J: TRBJ1-2
D: NA
V: TRBV28
CDR3: CASSHRSPTENYGYTF
DNA: TGTGCCAGCAGTCATAGGTCCCCGACTGAAAACTATGGCTACACCTTC

size: NA
J: TRBJ1-6
D: NA
V: TRBV7-2
CDR3: CASSLVSGFYYNSPLHF
DNA: TGTGCCAGCAGCTTAGTCTCGGGATTTTACTATAATTCACCCCTCCACTTT

size: NA
J: TRBJ1-6
D: TRBD1
V: TRBV5-1
CDR3: CASSPGQGVGSPLHF
DNA: TGCGCCAGCAGCCCAGGACAGGGGGTGGGTTCACCCCTCCACTTT

size: NA
J: TRBJ2-5
D: NA
V: TRBV9
CDR3: CASSVGGTQETQYF
DNA: TGTGCCAGCAGCGTAGGGGGCACCCAAGAGACCCAGTACTTC

size: NA
J: TRBJ2-1
D: TRBD1
V: TRBV30
CDR3: CAWSVGTGRFF
DNA: TGTGCCTGGAGTGTCGGGACAGGGCGATTCTTC

size: few
J: TRBJ1-2
D: NA
V: TRBV12-5
CDR3: CASGLDTRGYTF
DNA: TGTGCTAGTGGTCTGGATACTCGGGGCTACACCTTC

size: NA
J: TRBJ2-5
D: NA
V: TRBV4-1
CDR3: CASSVQGGRETQYF
DNA: TGCGCCAGCAGCGTCCAGGGGGGACGGGAGACCCAGTACTTC

size: NA
J: TRBJ2-2
D: TRBD1
V: TRBV7-6
CDR3: CASSFQGDTGELFF
DNA: TGTGCCAGCAGCTTCCAGGGGGACACCGGGGAGCTGTTTTTT

size: NA
J: TRBJ2-2
D: TRBD1
V: TRBV28
CDR3: CASSTGTGYFGELFF
DNA: TGTGCCAGCAGTACCGGGACAGGGTATTTTGGGGAGCTGTTTTTT

size: NA
J: TRBJ1-3
D: NA
V: TRBV4-1
CDR3: CASSQDPGNGNTIYF
DNA: TGCGCCAGCAGCCAAGATCCAGGGAATGGAAACACCATATATTTT

size: few
J: TRBJ1-2
D: NA
V: TRBV29-1
CDR3: CSVEPNGGMGLSGYTF
DNA: TGCAGCGTTGAACCCAACGGGGGGATGGGCCTTTCTGGCTACACCTTC

size: few
J: TRBJ1-2
D: NA
V: TRBV7-5
CDR3: CARKNAGAYGYTF
DNA: TGTGCCAGAAAGAACGCGGGCGCTTATGGCTACACCTTC

size: once
J: TRBJ2-3
D: TRBD1
V: TRBV2
CDR3: CASSEQGVSDTQYF
DNA: TGTGCCAGCAGTGAACAGGGGGTCTCAGATACGCAGTATTTT

size: NA
J: TRBJ2-7
D: TRBD1
V: TRBV5-1
CDR3: CASSLSGQGHYEQYF
DNA: TGCGCCAGCAGCTTATCTGGACAGGGCCACTACGAGCAGTACTTC

size: NA
J: TRBJ1-5
D: NA
V: TRBV28
CDR3: CASTAGGQPQHF
DNA: TGTGCCAGCACCGCGGGGGGTCAGCCCCAGCATTTT

size: NA
J: TRBJ2-5
D: TRBD1
V: TRBV9
CDR3: CASSVVGTGKETQYF
DNA: TGTGCCAGCAGCGTAGTCGGGACAGGGAAAGAGACCCAGTACTTC

size: NA
J: TRBJ2-1
D: TRBD1
V: TRBV16
CDR3: CASSRTMPGGAGNEQFF
DNA: TGTGCCAGCAGCCGAACCATGCCAGGGGGCGCGGGCAATGAGCAGTTCTTC

size: NA
J: TRBJ2-7
D: TRBD2
V: TRBV7-3
CDR3: CASSLNPGGAQDEQYF
DNA: TGTGCCAGCAGCTTAAACCCCGGGGGGGCGCAGGACGAGCAGTACTTC

size: NA
J: TRBJ1-2
D: NA
V: TRBV4-2
CDR3: CASSQDGDYGYTF
DNA: TGTGCCAGCAGCCAAGACGGGGACTATGGCTACACCTTC